The 18 T cell receptor beta chains given below trace back to one sample, sequenced in a study of blood T cell repertoires in COVID-19. The assay was immunoSEQ multiplex PCR, and TCRdb's table has in-frame clones only and misses some. The sample holds around 450,000 clones; about 90% are singletons and the top ten take around 1.8%. The sample was PBMCs or T cells enriched from blood (not recorded which). These receptors were collected from a woman aged 18 to 35 with acute COVID-19.

The rearrangement links TRBV7-2 to TRBJ1-2, with D perhaps matching TRBD1 (5 bases). Germline values: CDR1 SGHTA, CDR2 FQGNSA. The CDR3 is 15 residues long. V lost 0 bases, J lost 2 bases, and 10 bases lay in between. The CDR3 sequence is CASSLAQGGNYGYTF. CDR3 coding DNA: TGTGCCAGCAGCTTAGCGCAGGGAGGAAACTATGGCTACACCTTC.

The chain links TRBV11-2 to TRBJ1-1; no reliable D call. V dropped 7 bases and J dropped 5 bases, with 17 bases sitting between them. Germline loops: CDR1 SGHAT, CDR2 FQNNGV. This CDR3 is built from 14 residues. CDR3 nucleotides: TGTGCCAGCACAATAAACGGGGAATTAACTGAAGCTTTCTTT. Translating it yields CASTINGELTEAFF.

V and J are TRBV12-3 or TRBV12-4 and TRBJ2-3; possibly TRBD1 for D (5 bases). Trimming shortened V by 5 bases and J by 4 bases, and 7 bases separated the two germline ends. The CDR3 extends over 12 amino acids. The CDR3 loop reads CASSQTADTQYF. The CDR3, as DNA: TGTGCCAGCAGTCAGACAGCAGATACGCAGTATTTT.

The CDR3 nucleotides read TGTGCCAGTAGTTCTTGGGAGCCTTCTGGAAACACCATATATTTT. Translated, it gives CASSSWEPSGNTIYF. This sequence joins TRBV19 and TRBJ1-3; no definite D call. The CDR3 is 15 amino acids. The germline CDR1 and CDR2 sequences are LNHDA and SQIVND (reference sequence). Trimming took off 5 bases at V and 1 base at J, with 12 bases between the two ends.

The chain is built from TRBV7-2 and TRBJ2-2, with D tentatively TRBD1 (6 bases). This CDR3 region has 14 residues. V lost 7 bases, J lost 6 bases, and 15 bases lay in between. In germline, CDR1 is SGHTA, CDR2 FQGNSA. The CDR3: CASTLDRLPGELFF. For the CDR3, the DNA is TGTGCCAGCACACTGGACAGACTTCCCGGGGAGCTGTTTTTT.

This clone appeared once. This chain links TRBV12-5 with TRBJ1-1; 8 nucleotides align to TRBD1. The CDR3 sequence is 13 residues long. Trimming removed 5 bases from V and 5 bases from J; junction bases left unmatched: 4. CDR1 and CDR2 from the germline V gene are LGHNT and FRNRAP. The CDR3 loop reads CASGADRGTEAFF. The CDR3 DNA is TGTGCTAGTGGTGCCGACAGGGGAACTGAAGCTTTCTTT.

The genes are TRBV12-3 or TRBV12-4 and TRBJ1-3, with TRBD1 as a possible D gene (6 bases). Between the trimmed V and J ends, which lost 3 bases and 4 bases, there was a span of 7 bases. The CDR3 is 13 residues long. CDR3: CASSLGAGNTIYF. The CDR3 nucleotides read TGTGCCAGCAGTTTGGGGGCCGGAAACACCATATATTTT.

The chain couples TRBV30 to TRBJ2-3; D perhaps matches TRBD2 (5 bases). V was cut by 2 bases and J by 6 bases, with 12 bases left in between. The CDR3 has 13 residues. CDR1 is GTSNPN and CDR2 is SVGIG in the germline V gene (reference sequence). The CDR3 region is CAWSKRTGDTQYF. In nucleotides, the CDR3 is TGTGCCTGGAGTAAGCGGACTGGGGATACGCAGTATTTT. Complete variable domain (other parts from reference TRBV30 and TRBJ2-3): SQTIHQWPATLVQPVGSPLSLECTVEGTSNPNLYWYRQAAGRGLQLLFYSVGIGQISSEVPQNLSASRPQDRQFILSSKKLLLSDSGFYLCAWSKRTGDTQYFGPGTRLTVL.

This chain connects TRBV6-5 to TRBJ1-4; the match to TRBD1 covers 8 bases. From germline, CDR1 is MNHEY and CDR2 SVGAGI. V lost 0 bases to trimming and J lost 7 bases; unmatched junction nucleotides: 4. This CDR3 has 15 amino acids. This CDR3 is CASSYSGTGVEKLFF. DNA for the CDR3: TGTGCCAGCAGTTACTCGGGGACAGGTGTTGAAAAACTGTTTTTT.

The rearrangement uses TRBV6-1 and TRBJ1-2, with D possibly matching TRBD1 (6 bases). The germline V gene encodes CDR1 MNHNS and CDR2 SASEGT. Trimming removed 1 base from V and 12 bases from J, with 12 bases in between. CDR3 length: 12 amino acids. CDR3 nucleotide sequence: TGTGCCAGCAGTGAAGTAACAGGGTTTCACACCTTC. It codes for CASSEVTGFHTF.

The chain recombines TRBV4-1 with TRBJ1-4; no definite D call. The CDR3 is made up of 13 amino acids. The ends were cut back, 1 base at V and 8 bases at J, with 8 bases in the middle. Germline loops: CDR1 MGHRA, CDR2 YSYEKL. DNA for the CDR3: TGCGCCAGCAGCCAAGGCACCAGGGAAAAACTGTTTTTT. Protein product: CASSQGTREKLFF.

This sequence joins TRBV3-1 (or the pseudogene TRBV3-2) and TRBJ2-2; 7 nucleotides match TRBD2. CDR3 length equals 16 residues. Unmatched junction bases numbered 6, after V lost 5 bases and J lost 0 bases. Per the germline V gene, CDR1 is LGHDT and CDR2 is YNNKEL (reference sequence). The DNA of the CDR3 is TGTGCCAGCAGCATTAGCGGGCTCGCGAACACCGGGGAGCTGTTTTTT. The encoded protein is CASSISGLANTGELFF.

The chain carries TRBV5-4 and TRBJ2-7; a weak D match, TRBD2 (7 bases). Germline V gene lookup returns CDR1 SGHNT and CDR2 YYREEE (reference sequence). Trimming stripped 4 bases from V and 3 bases from J, with 23 bases between. The CDR3 totals 17 residues. The CDR3 bases are TGTGCCAGCAGCCCGGCGGTGGGAGGGGGTAATTTCTACGAGCAGTACTTC. Translation gives CASSPAVGGGNFYEQYF.

J is TRBJ1-1 and V is TRBV5-4; D uncertain. The V end was cut by 2 bases, the J end by 1 base, with 9 bases between. The CDR3 contains 14 residues. Germline lookup yields CDR1 SGHNT and CDR2 YYREEE (reference sequence). This chain's CDR3 is CASSLMGQNTEAFF. The CDR3 DNA reads TGTGCCAGCAGCTTAATGGGCCAGAACACTGAAGCTTTCTTT.

The V gene is TRBV4-1, the J gene TRBJ2-7; maybe TRBD2 (6 bases). Trimming stripped 5 bases from V and 1 base from J, with 15 bases between. Germline V lookup: CDR1 MGHRA, CDR2 YSYEKL. The CDR3 runs 15 residues. Here the CDR3 DNA reads TGCGCCAGCAGCTACGGGAGACGAACGTCCTACGAGCAGTACTTC. Translation gives CASSYGRRTSYEQYF.

The V gene is TRBV5-1, the J gene TRBJ2-1; TRBD2 matches at 7 bases. Germline CDR1 SGHRS, CDR2 YFSETQ. V lost 0 bases and J lost 9; bases outside the gene matches: 6. The CDR3 has 14 amino acids. The CDR3 spells CASSLDTGGGEQFF. CDR3 nucleotides: TGCGCCAGCAGCTTGGATACAGGCGGGGGTGAGCAGTTCTTC.

A single count supports this clone. The chain recombines TRBV19 with TRBJ2-1, with a tentative D call TRBD1 (6 bases). The length of the CDR3 is 15 residues. CDR1 is LNHDA, CDR2 SQIVND, per germline (reference sequence). V was clipped by 3 bases and J by 1 base, with 10 bases between them. CDR3 residues: CASSIDTGSYNEQFF. DNA for the CDR3: TGTGCCAGTAGTATTGACACAGGGTCCTACAATGAGCAGTTCTTC.

The chain employs TRBV18 and TRBJ1-3; D gene uncertain. Trimming stripped 1 base from V and 1 base from J, with 11 bases between. The CDR3 loop spans 16 amino acids. Germline V CDR1 and CDR2: KGHSH, LQKENI. The CDR3 is CASSPQHVPSGNTIYF. DNA for the CDR3: TGTGCCAGCTCACCACAGCACGTTCCTTCTGGAAACACCATATATTTT. The full variable domain, its missing parts supplied by reference TRBV18 and TRBJ1-3, is NAGVMQNPRHLVRRRGQEARLRCSPMKGHSHVYWYRQLPEEGLKFMVYLQKENIIDESGMPKERFSAEFPKEGPSILRIQQVVRGDSAAYFCASSPQHVPSGNTIYFGEGSWLTVV.